The next 2 T cell receptor beta chains were all read from a single sample in a study of blood T cell repertoires in COVID-19. The data were produced by immunoSEQ multiplex PCR, yet TCRdb's version contains in-frame clones alone and is incomplete. Of about 250,000 clones listed, roughly 80% are singletons. The specimen was peripheral blood. All receptors derive from a woman aged 80 or over with acute or convalescent COVID-19.

The rearrangement joins TRBV6-5 to TRBJ2-3; the match to TRBD2 covers 13 bases. Germline CDR1 reads MNHEY; CDR2 reads SVGAGI. The ends lost 5 bases at V and 6 bases at J; junction bases unmatched: 5. This CDR3 has 15 amino acids. CDR3 sequence (DNA): TGTGCCAGCAGTCGACTAGCGGGAGGCCGGGATACGCAGTATTTT. It yields the protein CASSRLAGGRDTQYF.

The chain uses TRBV20-1 and TRBJ1-3; D is undetermined. The CDR3 runs 11 residues. Trimming took off 5 bases at V and 4 bases at J, with 6 bases between the two ends. Germline V gives CDR1 DFQATT, CDR2 SNEGSKA (reference sequence). CDR3 in DNA: TGCAGTGCTCGGTACGGAAACACCATATATTTT. Translated: CSARYGNTIYF.